This entry concerns a single TCR beta chain. V was clipped by 3 bases and J by 7 bases; unmatched bases: 2. CDR1 and CDR2 (germline): SNHLY, FYNNEI. The CDR3 sequence is 13 residues long. The sample belongs to a study of blood T cell repertoires in COVID-19. As handled by the study authors: Estimation of nucleated cell counts relied on the amplification of reference gene primers. The table came from immunoSEQ multiplex PCR; TCRdb's copy has only in-frame clones and leaves some out. The V and J calls and clone size come from that table; D and trimming were worked out from the DNA. The sample carries about 57,000 clones, roughly 82% recorded once.

The chain combines TRBV2 with TRBJ2-1; 8 bases are shared with TRBD1. The sample was peripheral blood. This receptor was taken from a woman aged 55-75 years with acute or convalescent COVID-19. CDR3 loop: CASSEDRENEQFF. The CDR3, as DNA: TGTGCCAGCAGTGAGGACAGGGAAAATGAGCAGTTCTTC.